This is a list of T cell receptor beta chains from one sample in a study of graft-versus-host responses after intestinal transplantation. Clones were read by immunoSEQ multiplex PCR, and TCRdb kept only the in-frame ones, dropping some. The sample holds roughly 100,000 clones; 91% are singletons and the top ten take approximately 0.18%. For these receptors, no antigen is known. Sequenced here: unstimulated CD4+ T cells sorted from spleen or lymph node cells, sampled before transplant. These receptors all come from a human donor who was the organ donor for an intestinal transplant. Each CDR3 is given without its conserved first and last residue.

j_gene,v_gene,CDR3aa
TRBJ1-3,TRBV9,ASSVGERSSGNTIY
TRBJ2-7,TRBV19,ASSIDATGPLEQY
TRBJ1-3,TRBV9,ASSGVTGGNTIY
TRBJ1-1,TRBV14,ASSQDWGQGYAEAF
TRBJ1-6,TRBV7-9,ASSSWTGMELYNSPLH
TRBJ2-3,TRBV5-6,ASSLKGTAIYTDTQY
-,TRBV27,ASSLRDREAYEQY
TRBJ1-5,TRBV30,AWSAGGQPQH
TRBJ1-2,TRBV19,ASSIRGRGYGYT
TRBJ1-5,TRBV7-2,ASSLTGDQPQH
TRBJ2-3,TRBV2,ASSGQGAGTDTQY
TRBJ1-1,TRBV7-9,ASSSDRRLNTEAF
TRBJ2-1,TRBV4-2,ASSQNPTVAGLYNEQF
TRBJ1-5,TRBV19,ASSMDAAGRQPQH